These 20 T cell receptor beta chains were sequenced from one sample in a study of cytomegalovirus exposure and HLA in healthy donors. The PCR employed 60 Vbeta primers together with 13 Jbeta primers. The method was immunoSEQ multiplex PCR; TCRdb's version includes in-frame clones alone and lacks a portion of them. The table records about 130,000 clones, 76% of them present only once. Sequenced sample: PBMCs. Receptors originate from a man in his fifties or sixties in good health and CMV-seronegative.

The rearrangement links TRBV7-9 to TRBJ2-1; 9 bases align to TRBD2. The germline gives CDR1 SEHNR, CDR2 FQNEAQ (reference sequence). Trimming removed 1 base from V and 6 bases from J; junction bases left unmatched: 4. The CDR3 spans 15 residues. CDR3: CASSLVLAGFNEQFF. The CDR3 coding sequence is TGTGCCAGCAGCTTAGTGCTAGCGGGGTTCAATGAGCAGTTCTTC.

The rearrangement uses TRBV11-2 and TRBJ1-3; 8 positions agree with TRBD1. The CDR3 totals 15 residues. Germline V gene sequence: CDR1 SGHAT, CDR2 FQNNGV. Trimming cost V 3 bases and J 0 bases; bases outside gene matches: 1. CDR3: CASSFTGGSGNTIYF. The CDR3 DNA reads TGTGCCAGCAGCTTCACAGGGGGCTCTGGAAACACCATATATTTT. Variable domain in full (rest from reference TRBV11-2 and TRBJ1-3): EAGVAQSPRYKIIEKRQSVAFWCNPISGHATLYWYQQILGQGPKLLIQFQNNGVVDDSQLPKDRFSAERLKGVDSTLKIQPAKLEDSAVYLCASSFTGGSGNTIYFGEGSWLTVV.

The chain joins TRBV9 to TRBJ2-5, with 9 bases identical to TRBD1. The ends lost 3 bases at V and 7 bases at J; junction bases unmatched: 4. CDR1 is SGDLS, CDR2 YYNGEE, per germline. The CDR3 covers 13 residues. The CDR3 sequence is CASSAQGAGTQYF. CDR3 DNA: TGTGCCAGCAGCGCACAGGGGGCAGGGACCCAGTACTTC. Full variable domain (remainder filled in from reference TRBV9 and TRBJ2-5): DSGVTQTPKHLITATGQRVTLRCSPRSGDLSVYWYQQSLDQGLQFLIQYYNGEERAKGNILERFSAQQFPDLHSELNLSSLELGDSALYFCASSAQGAGTQYFGPGTRLLVL.

This chain connects TRBV6-5 to TRBJ1-6; a weak D match, TRBD1 (5 bases). The V end was cut by 2 bases, the J end by 8 bases, with 13 bases between. Germline values: CDR1 MNHEY, CDR2 SVGAGI. This CDR3 has 15 amino acids. CDR3 in DNA: TGTGCCAGCAGTTACAACGGCAGGGTGGATTCACCCCTCCACTTT. The encoded protein is CASSYNGRVDSPLHF.

The rearrangement joins TRBV6-1 to TRBJ2-2; 8 bases match TRBD2. Trimming took 6 bases from V and 5 from J; bases not matched to a gene: 8. The CDR3 has 15 amino acids. CDR1 and CDR2 from the germline V gene are MNHNS and SASEGT. The CDR3 loop reads CASSLTSVGTGELFF. CDR3 coding DNA: TGTGCCAGCAGCCTGACTAGCGTGGGGACCGGGGAGCTGTTTTTT.

The rearrangement joins TRBV19 to TRBJ1-5; 7 bases map to TRBD1. Germline V gives CDR1 LNHDA, CDR2 SQIVND (reference sequence). The V segment lost 5 bases and the J segment 4 bases; nucleotides outside the gene matches: 5. There are 14 residues in the CDR3. The DNA of the CDR3 is TGTGCCAGTAGTCTGGGACAGATAAATCAGCCCCAGCATTTT. It encodes CASSLGQINQPQHF.

The V and J genes are TRBV27 and TRBJ2-1, with 11 nucleotides matching TRBD2. The V segment lost 6 bases and the J segment 4 bases; nucleotides outside the gene matches: 2. The CDR3 contains 14 residues. Germline values: CDR1 MNHEY, CDR2 SMNVEV (reference sequence). The chain's CDR3 is CASRRTSGYNEQFF. DNA for the CDR3: TGTGCCAGCAGGAGGACTAGCGGGTACAATGAGCAGTTCTTC.

With regard to this clone: This sample includes further DNA sequences coding for the same CDR3. J is TRBJ2-1 and V is TRBV5-5; a weak D match, TRBD2 (6 bases). The CDR3 length is 16 residues. Trimming pared 1 base from V and 7 bases from J, leaving 18 bases between. Per the germline V gene, CDR1 is SGHKS and CDR2 is YYEKEE (reference sequence). This chain's CDR3 is CASSLSRGGLRNEQFF. CDR3 nucleotide sequence: TGTGCCAGCAGCTTGAGTCGGGGAGGCCTTCGTAATGAGCAGTTCTTC.

Concerning this clone itself: Other DNA sequences from this sample encode an identical CDR3 as well. The gene calls are TRBV7-8 and TRBJ2-1; D possibly corresponds to TRBD2 (6 bases). This CDR3 region has 16 residues. V was clipped by 1 base and J by 0 bases, with 10 bases between them. Germline assignment: CDR1 SGHVS and CDR2 FQNEAQ. Written as DNA, the CDR3 is TGTGCCAGCAGCTTAGATATGGGAGGCTCCTACAATGAGCAGTTCTTC. It encodes CASSLDMGGSYNEQFF.

The gene calls are TRBV9 and TRBJ2-7, with 12 positions matching TRBD2. In germline, CDR1 is SGDLS, CDR2 YYNGEE. This CDR3 region has 15 residues. The junction had 5 bases not matched to a gene; V was cut back by 4 bases and J by 3 bases. The CDR3, as DNA: TGTGCCAGCAGCCCTACACTAGCGGGGGGCTACGAGCAGTACTTC. Protein product: CASSPTLAGGYEQYF.

The chain uses TRBV4-2 and TRBJ1-4; perhaps TRBD1 as D (6 bases). V lost 4 bases, J lost 3 bases, and 18 bases lay in between. CDR3 length: 17 amino acids. Germline V lookup: CDR1 LGHNA, CDR2 YNFKEQ. The CDR3 DNA reads TGTGCCAGCAGCCCCGGAGTAACAGGGTCGGCTAATGAAAAACTGTTTTTT. The encoded protein is CASSPGVTGSANEKLFF.

This clone has a single count. The rearrangement uses TRBV27 and TRBJ2-5, with D possibly matching TRBD1 (6 bases). Trimming removed 3 bases from V and 5 bases from J, with 16 bases in between. Germline V lookup: CDR1 MNHEY, CDR2 SMNVEV (reference sequence). The CDR3 length is 15 residues. The CDR3: CASSFRPSRGETQYF. Here the CDR3 DNA reads TGTGCCAGCAGTTTTCGCCCGAGTAGGGGGGAGACCCAGTACTTC.

The chain employs TRBV30 and TRBJ2-5, with D perhaps TRBD1 (6 bases). V gave up 2 bases and J gave up 2 bases, with 18 bases separating them. The CDR3 length is 16 residues. Germline V CDR1 and CDR2: GTSNPN, SVGIG (reference sequence). The CDR3 spells CAWSRITGNPQETQYF. For the CDR3, the DNA is TGTGCCTGGAGTAGAATTACAGGGAACCCACAAGAGACCCAGTACTTC.

This clone showed up just a few times. The chain links TRBV28 to TRBJ1-5; possible D gene TRBD1, 5 bases. The germline gives CDR1 MDHEN, CDR2 SYDVKM. The CDR3 totals 13 residues. Trimming left V 6 bases short and J 8 bases short, with 14 bases between. The CDR3 region has the DNA TGTGCCAGCAGGTTTTCGGGGGAGAAGCCCCAGCATTTT. Amino acids: CASRFSGEKPQHF. Variable domain in full (rest from reference TRBV28 and TRBJ1-5): DVKVTQSSRYLVKRTGEKVFLECVQDMDHENMFWYRQDPGLGLRLIYFSYDVKMKEKGDIPEGYSVSREKKERFSLILESASTNQTSMYLCASRFSGEKPQHFGDGTRLSIL.

The J gene is TRBJ1-6, the V gene TRBV9; a possible D gene is TRBD1 (5 bases). This CDR3 is 15 amino acids long. Trimming took off 3 bases at V and 10 bases at J, with 17 bases between the two ends. Germline-derived CDR1 and CDR2 are SGDLS and YYNGEE. CDR3 sequence: CASSAPRGLDSPLHF. In DNA, the CDR3 is TGTGCCAGCAGCGCCCCGCGGGGGTTGGACTCACCCCTCCACTTT.

CDR3 sequence (DNA): TGTGCCAGCAGCTTTCCCAGTAGCGGGGCCTCTGGAAACACCATATATTTT. Residues: CASSFPSSGASGNTIYF. V is TRBV5-4 and J is TRBJ1-3; possible D gene TRBD1, 5 bases. From germline, CDR1 is SGHNT and CDR2 YYREEE (reference sequence). The CDR3 consists of 17 residues. The V end was cut by 2 bases, the J end by 0 bases, with 15 bases between.

The V gene is TRBV11-2, the J gene TRBJ1-6; 8 positions match TRBD1. The CDR3 is 16 amino acids. Germline CDR1 is SGHAT and CDR2 is FQNNGV. V dropped 5 bases and J dropped 8; count of bases not matched to a gene: 11. CDR3 DNA: TGTGCCAGCAGCCCAAGGGGGACAGGAATCTATTCACCCCTCCACTTT. Its protein is CASSPRGTGIYSPLHF.

The chain couples TRBV9 to TRBJ1-1; D is unclear. Trimming stripped 3 bases from V and 8 bases from J, with 14 bases between. From germline, CDR1 is SGDLS and CDR2 YYNGEE. This CDR3 contains 13 residues. The CDR3 spells CASSAVLREEAFF. DNA of the CDR3: TGTGCCAGCAGCGCCGTCCTAAGGGAGGAAGCTTTCTTT.

The chain is built from TRBV30 and TRBJ1-1, with D unresolved. Trimming took off 3 bases at V and 7 bases at J, with 9 bases between the two ends. In germline, CDR1 is GTSNPN, CDR2 SVGIG (reference sequence). CDR3 length: 11 amino acids. The CDR3 nucleotides are TGTGCCTGGAGACCAGGAAGTGAAGCTTTCTTT. It is translated as CAWRPGSEAFF.

There are a few counts of this clone. V is TRBV19 and J is TRBJ1-2; 9 bases agree with TRBD1. J lost 2 bases, V lost 3 bases, and 1 base had no gene match. CDR1 is LNHDA, CDR2 SQIVND, per germline (reference sequence). The CDR3 extends over 14 amino acids. For the CDR3, the DNA is TGTGCCAGTAGTATCGACAGGGGGAACTATGGCTACACCTTC. Encoded protein: CASSIDRGNYGYTF.